The source of this T cell receptor (beta chain) is a study of blood T cell repertoires in COVID-19. Study details: Researchers got acute and convalescent COVID-19 samples from the United States, Italy and Spain. T cells, B-cell-depleted T cells, or PBMCs provided the cDNA or gDNA that served as material.

Produced via immunoSEQ multiplex PCR; TCRdb's table is partial and in-frame only. The sample consists of 150,000 to 200,000 clones, more than 75% of them appearing once. The source is a woman aged 50 to 60 with acute COVID-19. Sequencing was done on a sample of PBMCs or T cells enriched from blood (not recorded which).

The DNA of the CDR3 is TGCGCCAGCAGCTTGGGGGGGCGGCATGGAAACACCATATATTTT. It translates to CASSLGGRHGNTIYF. The rearrangement links TRBV5-1 to TRBJ1-3; possible D gene TRBD1, 6 bases. Trimming shortened V by 0 bases and J by 3 bases, and 10 bases separated the two germline ends. Germline V gene lookup returns CDR1 SGHRS and CDR2 YFSETQ. The CDR3 runs 15 residues.